The 9 T cell receptor beta chains reported below all come from one sample, sequenced in a study of response to subunit inactivated influenza vaccine. In TCRdb, the RT-PCR reads were re-called with MiXCR into one record per CDR3 protein. The data contain 150,000 to 200,000 distinct CDR3 sequences, roughly 12% of them singletons. These data also formed part of another study, on T cells expressing NK-cell markers. That study adds: Making the TCR beta cDNA relied on 5'RACE template switching with UMIs.

Sequenced material: CD8+ T cells sorted from PBMCs, taken 11 to 12 days after vaccination. These receptors came from a man in his fifties who received an inactivated influenza vaccine.

This clonotype was recorded at least ten times. This chain joins TRBV12-3 or TRBV12-4 and TRBJ2-2; D unresolved. Trimming took 3 bases from V and 14 from J, leaving 13 bases between them. The CDR3 runs 12 residues. The CDR3 sequence is CASSFTSSDLFF. In nucleotides, the CDR3 is TGTGCCAGCAGTTTTACAAGTTCCGACCTGTTTTTT.

The V call is TRBV7-7, the J call TRBJ2-2; TRBD1 matches 7 bases. V lost 6 bases and J lost 2; bases outside the gene matches: 6. The CDR3 covers 15 residues. Per germline, CDR1 SSHAT and CDR2 FNYEAQ (reference sequence). In DNA form, the CDR3 reads TGTGCCAGCAGATACGGGACAGCCAACACCGGGGAGCTGTTTTTT. It yields the protein CASRYGTANTGELFF. Based on the CDR3 plus reference TRBV7-7 and TRBJ2-2, the full variable domain is GAGVSQSPRYKVTKRGQDVTLRCDPISSHATLYWYQQALGQGPEFLTYFNYEAQPDKSGLPSDRFSAERPEGSISTLTIQRTEQRDSAMYRCASRYGTANTGELFFGEGSRLTVL.

This clonotype has a handful of counts. J is TRBJ1-2 and V is TRBV29-1; 10 nucleotides match TRBD1. Looked up from germline, CDR1 is SQVTM and CDR2 is ANQGSEA. CDR3 length: 13 residues. Losses at the gene ends were 6 bases for V and 2 bases for J; bases not matched to a gene: 3. CDR3 in amino acids: CSVVGQGNYGYTF. In nucleotides, the CDR3 is TGCAGCGTCGTGGGACAGGGGAACTATGGCTACACCTTC. The whole variable domain, remainder taken from reference TRBV29-1 and TRBJ1-2, is SAVISQKPSRDICQRGTSLTIQCQVDSQVTMMFWYRQQPGQSLTLIATANQGSEATYESGFVIDKFPISRPNLTFSTLTVSNMSPEDSSIYLCSVVGQGNYGYTFGSGTRLTVV.

A word on this clonotype: This may be a read error: a much more frequent sequence differs by one nucleotide. The J gene is TRBJ2-7, the V gene TRBV5-5; D might be TRBD1 or TRBD2, each matching 5 bases. This CDR3 is built from 15 residues. Looked up from germline, CDR1 is SGHKS and CDR2 is YYEKEE (reference sequence). CDR3 DNA: TGTCCCAGCAGCTTTAGCAGAGGCCGGGGCGGCGAGCAGTACTTC. Encoded protein: CPSSFSRGRGGEQYF.

The rearrangement uses TRBV29-1 and TRBJ2-1, with TRBD2 identical over 9 bases. V dropped 5 bases and J dropped 6; count of bases not matched to a gene: 8. Germline V gene lookup returns CDR1 SQVTM and CDR2 ANQGSEA. The CDR3 is 14 residues long. In DNA, the CDR3 is TGCAGCGTTCATAGCGGGAGAAGGGGCAATGAGCAGTTCTTC. It yields the protein CSVHSGRRGNEQFF.

The gene calls are TRBV2 and TRBJ1-5; 10 nucleotides match TRBD1. Losses at the gene ends were 8 bases for V and 6 bases for J; bases not matched to a gene: 1. The CDR3 is made up of 12 amino acids. Germline CDR1 SNHLY, CDR2 FYNNEI. Here the CDR3 reads CASGQGVQPQHF. The CDR3 nucleotides are TGTGCCAGCGGACAGGGGGTTCAGCCCCAGCATTTT.

The chain couples TRBV6-2 or TRBV6-3 to TRBJ1-1; the D gene is possibly TRBD1 (6 bases). Germline V gene data show CDR1 as MNHEY and CDR2 as SVGEGT. The CDR3 runs to 13 residues. The V end lost 4 bases, the J end lost 8 bases, and 14 bases lay between the germline ends. The CDR3 coding sequence is TGTGCCAGCAGTTGGATGGGGGCCCGGGAAGCTTTCTTT. It encodes CASSWMGAREAFF.

Only a few counts were recorded for this clonotype. The chain combines TRBV29-1 with TRBJ2-2; 9 bases fit TRBD1. CDR1 is SQVTM and CDR2 is ANQGSEA in the germline V gene. The CDR3 totals 14 residues. V was clipped by 6 bases and J by 5 bases; unmatched bases: 7. CDR3 in DNA: TGCAGCGTGGCCGGGACAGGGTATACCGGGGAGCTGTTTTTT. This translates into CSVAGTGYTGELFF.

This clonotype was detected a few times. The CDR3 DNA reads as TGTGCCAGCAGACATTCGGGCACCTTGAACACTGAAGCTTTCTTT. Residues: CASRHSGTLNTEAFF. J is TRBJ1-1 and V is TRBV7-9; D is unclear. V lost 6 bases to trimming and J lost 0 bases, with 14 bases between them. CDR3 length equals 15 residues. Germline V CDR1 and CDR2: SEHNR, FQNEAQ (reference sequence).